Listed below are T cell receptor beta chains from one sample, sequenced in a study of T cell responses to AZD1222 COVID-19 vaccine. Sequenced by immunoSEQ multiplex PCR; TCRdb stores in-frame clones only, minus some. The table shows about 92,000 clones, with roughly 88% occurring only once. Here the sequenced sample was peripheral blood, taken on day 0 of AZD1222 vaccination. These receptors all stem from an adult in good health. The CDR3 runs from the conserved cysteine through the conserved F or W. The D gene is left open where the match is weak. A row's size may be missing; if present it is once, few, many or a size class.

>NA|TRBV7-9|TRBJ1-1|NA
TGTGCCAGCAGCCCCAGGGTAACGAGCACTGAAGCTTTCTTT
CASSPRVTSTEAFF
>NA|TRBV7-2|TRBJ1-6|NA
TGTGCCAGCAGCCCAGTCGCAGGGTACAATTCACCCCTCCACTTT
CASSPVAGYNSPLHF
>NA|TRBV3-1/TRBV3-2|TRBJ2-4|NA
TGTGCCAGCAGCCTCCACAGGGTAGCCAAAAACATTCAGTACTTC
CASSLHRVAKNIQYF
>NA|TRBV19|TRBJ1-3|NA
TGTGCCAGTAGTATAACGGGGAACTCTGGAAACACCATATATTTT
CASSITGNSGNTIYF
>NA|TRBV11-3|TRBJ2-3|TRBD2
TGTGCCAGCAGCGGCGCGGGGGGTACAGATACGCAGTATTTT
CASSGAGGTDTQYF
>NA|TRBV6-4|TRBJ2-2|NA
TGTGCCAGCAGTGTGGGGAACACCGGGGAGCTGTTTTTT
CASSVGNTGELFF
>NA|TRBV10-2|TRBJ2-3|NA
TGCGCCAGCAGTGTCTGGGGACCCACAGATACGCAGTATTTT
CASSVWGPTDTQYF
>NA|TRBV7-3|TRBJ2-1|NA
TGTGCCTCCACCTCGGGTCACTCCAATTTTGGTAATGAGCAGTTCTTC
CASTSGHSNFGNEQFF
>NA|TRBV30|TRBJ1-5|TRBD1
TGTGCCTGGAGTCCGGGACAGGGGGTTCAGCCCCAGCATTTT
CAWSPGQGVQPQHF
>few|TRBV7-2|TRBJ1-6|NA
TGTGCCAGCAGCTCCCCGGGGGGGACGCAGAATTCACCCCTCCACTTT
CASSSPGGTQNSPLHF
>NA|TRBV4-2|TRBJ2-7|NA
TGTGCCACCGGCCGGGACACTTCCTACGAGCAGTACTTC
CATGRDTSYEQYF
>once|TRBV29-1|TRBJ1-4|TRBD1
TGCAGCGTCTCGAACGGACAGGCTTTTGCAACTAATGAAAAACTGTTTTTT
CSVSNGQAFATNEKLFF
>NA|TRBV5-4|TRBJ1-4|TRBD1
TGTGCCAGCAGCATAGCTGGACAGGGACGGGAAAAACTGTTTTTT
CASSIAGQGREKLFF
>NA|TRBV5-1|TRBJ2-5|TRBD2
TGCGCCAGCAGCTTGAGTAGCGGGGGACAAGAGACCCAGTACTTC
CASSLSSGGQETQYF
>NA|TRBV5-6|TRBJ2-1|NA
TGTGCCAGCAGCCCGTTTCGGGACTCCTACAATGAGCAGTTCTTC
CASSPFRDSYNEQFF
>NA|TRBV5-1|TRBJ2-1|TRBD1
TGCGCCAGCAGTCCCATGCTCCAGACAGGGAGCTCCTACAATGAGCAGTTCTTC
CASSPMLQTGSSYNEQFF
>NA|TRBV5-6|TRBJ1-2|NA
TGTGCCAGCAGCTCCTCTATCGGAGGCTACACCTTC
CASSSSIGGYTF
>NA|TRBV5-4|TRBJ1-2|NA
TGTGCCAGCAGCTTGGCCAAGGCAGGGAACTATGGCTACACCTTC
CASSLAKAGNYGYTF
>NA|TRBV19|TRBJ1-5|TRBD1
TGTGCCAGTGTCGGACAGGGAAATCAGCCCCAGCATTTT
CASVGQGNQPQHF
>NA|TRBV7-9|TRBJ1-1|NA
TGTGCCAGCAGCTCCTGGACAGAAAAGAAAACTGAAGCTTTCTTT
CASSSWTEKKTEAFF
>NA|TRBV24-1|TRBJ2-5|NA
TGTGCCACCAGTGATTTTGGGAACAGGGCGGGGGAGACCCAGTACTTC
CATSDFGNRAGETQYF
>NA|TRBV2|TRBJ1-1|TRBD1
TGTGCCAGCGTCGTTGACAGGGTCTTAATAGGCACTGAAGCTTTCTTT
CASVVDRVLIGTEAFF
>NA|TRBV5-1|TRBJ1-1|TRBD1
TGCGCCAGCAGCCTTGTCCCGGGACAGGGAATGGCTTTCTTT
CASSLVPGQGMAFF
>NA|TRBV2|TRBJ1-1|NA
TGTGCCAGCACTGTTCTGTCGGCTGAAGCTTTCTTT
CASTVLSAEAFF
>NA|TRBV5-1|TRBJ1-2|NA
TGCGCCAGCAGCTTGGCATGGGCAGGGGCGGGGACCTTC
CASSLAWAGAGTF
>NA|TRBV9|TRBJ2-5|TRBD1
TGTGCCAGCAGCACCGGGACAGGGGGAACGGTAGAGACCCAGTACTTC
CASSTGTGGTVETQYF
>NA|TRBV18|TRBJ1-1|NA
TGTGCCAGCTCACGGAACGTCTTAAGGGACACTGAAGCTTTCTTT
CASSRNVLRDTEAFF
>NA|TRBV9|TRBJ2-1|TRBD1
TGTGCCAGCAGCGTAACGACAGGGACCTACAATGAGCAGTTCTTC
CASSVTTGTYNEQFF
>NA|TRBV3-1/TRBV3-2|TRBJ2-5|NA
TGTGCCTCTAGTGCGGGGTACCAAGAGACCCAGTACTTC
CASSAGYQETQYF
>NA|TRBV29-1|TRBJ2-7|NA
TGCAGCGTCTCGACAGGATCTTACGAGCAGTACTTC
CSVSTGSYEQYF
>NA|TRBV19|TRBJ1-4|NA
TGTGCCAGTAGCCTGGTAAATGAAAAACTGTTTTTT
CASSLVNEKLFF
>NA|TRBV5-5|TRBJ2-1|NA
TGTGCCAGCAGCTTGGTAGCTGTTGAGGGGCAGTTCTTC
CASSLVAVEGQFF
>NA|TRBV5-1|TRBJ2-2|TRBD1
TGCGCCAGCAGCCGGACAGGGATAAACACCGGGGAGCTGTTTTTT
CASSRTGINTGELFF
>NA|TRBV10-3|TRBJ1-6|TRBD1
TGTGCCATCAGTGAACGACAGGGTCCTAATTCACCCCTCCACTTT
CAISERQGPNSPLHF
>NA|TRBV11-2|TRBJ2-5|TRBD1
TGTGCCAGCAGCTTAGCTGTTTTGGGGACAGGGGGCGTCACCCAGTACTTC
CASSLAVLGTGGVTQYF
>NA|TRBV19|TRBJ1-1|NA
TGTGCCAGTAGGGGGCTTAGGGACACTGAAGCTTTCTTT
CASRGLRDTEAFF
>once|TRBV7-2|TRBJ2-2|NA
TGTGCCAGCAGCCCTAATGGCGGGAACACCGGGGAGCTGTTTTTT
CASSPNGGNTGELFF
>NA|TRBV29-1|TRBJ1-2|NA
TGCAGCGTTGAAGATCTTCTAGGGGGTGGCTACACCTTC
CSVEDLLGGGYTF
>NA|TRBV7-3|TRBJ2-3|TRBD2
TGTGCCAGCAGCCCACTAGCGGGAGCTAGCACAGATACGCAGTATTTT
CASSPLAGASTDTQYF
>NA|TRBV28|TRBJ1-2|TRBD1
TGTGCCAGCAGTTTCAAACAGGGGAATGTTTTTGTCTATGGCTACACCTTC
CASSFKQGNVFVYGYTF
>NA|TRBV9|TRBJ2-5|NA
TGTGCCAGCAGTGTTACGCCGGCCCCTTCGGAGACCCAGTACTTC
CASSVTPAPSETQYF
>NA|TRBV7-9|TRBJ1-5|NA
TGTGCCAGCAGCTTAGCGAATAGCAATCAGCCCCAGCATTTT
CASSLANSNQPQHF
>NA|TRBV5-4|TRBJ2-2|TRBD1
TGTGCCAGCAGCTTGGCCATGGGACAGGGAAGGGCCGGGGAGCTGTTTTTT
CASSLAMGQGRAGELFF
>NA|TRBV7-9|TRBJ2-2|NA
TGTGCCAGCAGCACCTTTGAGGGCACCGGGGAGCTGTTTTTT
CASSTFEGTGELFF
>NA|TRBV4-3|TRBJ1-4|TRBD1
TGCGCCAGCAGCCGAGGGGACAGTGCCGCGGAAAAACTGTTTTTT
CASSRGDSAAEKLFF
>NA|TRBV10-2|TRBJ1-6|NA
TGCGCCAGCATTCGGACAGTTAATTCACCCCTCCACTTT
CASIRTVNSPLHF
>NA|TRBV25-1|TRBJ2-1|TRBD2
TGTGCCACAGCCATAGCGGGGGGGCTTGATGAGCAGTTCTTC
CATAIAGGLDEQFF
>NA|TRBV6-2/TRBV6-3|TRBJ2-7|NA
TGTGCCAGCACCCCCCACTCGGGGGAGCAGTACTTC
CASTPHSGEQYF
>NA|TRBV28|TRBJ1-2|TRBD1
TGTGCCAGTCAGCAACCGGGACAGGGAAACTATGGCTACACCTTC
CASQQPGQGNYGYTF
>NA|TRBV7-2|TRBJ1-2|TRBD1
TGTGCCAGCAGCAAACGGGACAGTGGATTAATTGGCTACACCTTC
CASSKRDSGLIGYTF
>NA|TRBV27|TRBJ2-7|NA
TGTGCCAGCAGTCCCGACTACAGACAGCTCTACGAGCAGTACTTC
CASSPDYRQLYEQYF
>once|TRBV27|TRBJ2-1|TRBD2
TGTGCCAGCAGTTTCGGACTAGCGGGGGGTCCCCCCTACAATGAGCAGTTCTTC
CASSFGLAGGPPYNEQFF
>NA|TRBV9|TRBJ2-1|NA
TGTGCCAGCAGCGTAGCGGACCGGATCCCCTACAATGAGCAGTTCTTC
CASSVADRIPYNEQFF
>NA|TRBV4-3|TRBJ2-3|NA
TGCGCCAGCAGCCAAGGCTGGGTTACTTTGGATACGCAGTATTTT
CASSQGWVTLDTQYF
>NA|TRBV9|TRBJ2-1|TRBD2
TGTGCCAGCAGCGTAGTGGGACTACCCAATGAGCAGTTCTTC
CASSVVGLPNEQFF
>NA|TRBV9|TRBJ1-6|TRBD1
TGTGCCAGCAGCGTAGGACAGGGTTTTGGTTCACCCCTCCACTTT
CASSVGQGFGSPLHF
>NA|TRBV7-3|TRBJ1-2|TRBD1
TGTGCCAGCAGCTTGGACGGACAGGGCGTGGGTGGCTACACCTTC
CASSLDGQGVGGYTF
>NA|TRBV29-1|TRBJ1-1|NA
TGCAGCGCGGCCGGTAGGGGGTCCAGAGGTGGCACTGAAGCTTTCTTT
CSAAGRGSRGGTEAFF
>NA|TRBV6-2/TRBV6-3|TRBJ1-1|NA
TGTGCCAGCAGTTCCACGGGACCAGACACTGAAGCTTTCTTT
CASSSTGPDTEAFF
>NA|TRBV7-3|TRBJ2-5|NA
TGTGCCAGCAGCTTAGGGAGTAGCGCGGTGGGGGAGACCCAGTACTTC
CASSLGSSAVGETQYF